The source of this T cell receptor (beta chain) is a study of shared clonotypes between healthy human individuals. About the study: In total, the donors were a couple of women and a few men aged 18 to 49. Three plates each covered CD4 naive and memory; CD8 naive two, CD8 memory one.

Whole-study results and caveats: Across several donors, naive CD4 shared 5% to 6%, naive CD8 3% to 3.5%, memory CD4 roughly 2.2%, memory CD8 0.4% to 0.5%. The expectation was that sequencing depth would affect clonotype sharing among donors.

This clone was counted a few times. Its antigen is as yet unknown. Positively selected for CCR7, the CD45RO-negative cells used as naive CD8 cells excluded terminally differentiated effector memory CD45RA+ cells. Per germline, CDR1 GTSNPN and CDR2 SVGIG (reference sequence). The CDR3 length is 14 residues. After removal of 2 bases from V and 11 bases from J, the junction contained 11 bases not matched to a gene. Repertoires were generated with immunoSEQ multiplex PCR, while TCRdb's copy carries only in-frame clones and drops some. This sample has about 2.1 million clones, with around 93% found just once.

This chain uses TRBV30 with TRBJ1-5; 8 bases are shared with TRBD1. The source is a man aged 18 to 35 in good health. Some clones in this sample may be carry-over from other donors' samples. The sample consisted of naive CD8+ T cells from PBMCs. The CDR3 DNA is TGTGCCTGGAGTACGGGACAGGCGGTATCGGCCCAGCATTTT. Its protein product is CAWSTGQAVSAQHF.